The rows below give T cell receptor beta chains drawn from one sample of a study of blood T cell repertoires in COVID-19. TCRdb's copy holds only in-frame clones and misses some; the assay was immunoSEQ multiplex PCR. Here the sample spans 45,000 to 55,000 clones, 70% to 90% being singletons. Sequencing input: peripheral blood. These receptor sequences come from a human donor in a cohort sampled during active COVID-19. The CDR3 runs from the conserved cysteine through the conserved F or W. The D gene is left open where the match is weak. Clone size, where shown, is once, few, many, or a class for clones that have expanded.

clone_size	v_call	d_call	j_call	cdr3_aa
.	TRBV6-5	.	TRBJ2-3	CASSHQDSTDTQYF
.	TRBV4-1	.	TRBJ1-4	CASSLVDRANEKLFF
.	TRBV6-4	.	TRBJ2-1	CASRLDSSYNEQFF
.	TRBV5-5	.	TRBJ2-2	CASSFQGASTGELFF
few	TRBV7-9	.	TRBJ1-6	CASSLVDSSSPLHF
.	TRBV4-3	.	TRBJ2-3	CASSQSTGGGTDTQYF
.	TRBV20-1	TRBD2	TRBJ2-5	CSASPSGGAGETQYF
.	TRBV4-2	.	TRBJ1-3	CASSHVDSNSGNTIYF
.	TRBV2	TRBD1	TRBJ1-2	CASSEQGVRGGYTF
.	TRBV6-6	.	TRBJ2-1	CASSARDEQFF
once	TRBV7-9	.	TRBJ1-4	CASSPQAATNEKLFF
once	TRBV27	.	TRBJ2-3	CASSLRGRSTDTQYF
.	TRBV4-1	TRBD1	TRBJ2-3	CASSATGTGTDTQYF
.	TRBV6-5	.	TRBJ1-2	CASRDLQGRYGYTF
few	TRBV6-5	.	TRBJ1-5	CASSFYSQDSNQPQHF
.	TRBV5-6	TRBD1	TRBJ1-2	CASSLWTGLAYGYTF
.	TRBV18	.	TRBJ1-2	CASSPQAGAMNYGYTF
many	TRBV15	.	TRBJ2-2	CATSKGGGTGELFF
.	TRBV27	.	TRBJ1-1	CASSPQGNTEAFF
.	TRBV18	TRBD1	TRBJ1-1	CASSPPGQLNTEAFF
.	TRBV10-3	.	TRBJ1-2	CAISALGGQQLYGYTF
.	TRBV4-2	TRBD2	TRBJ2-5	CASSQEPGGTSGGETQYF
.	TRBV4-3	TRBD2	TRBJ2-6	CASSLYGGAGANVLTF
.	TRBV10-3	TRBD1	TRBJ1-2	CAIRRTGANYGYTF
.	TRBV19	TRBD1	TRBJ1-5	CASTARQGDNQPQHF
.	TRBV7-8	.	TRBJ1-1	CASSYLGEAFF
.	TRBV4-3	.	TRBJ2-1	CASSPQLGYNEQFF
.	TRBV20-1	.	TRBJ1-1	CSARGPDEAFF
.	TRBV6-5	TRBD1	TRBJ1-1	CASSSPGTGGWAFF
.	TRBV18	.	TRBJ2-5	CASSQSLGAETQYF
.	TRBV7-6	.	TRBJ2-7	CASSPRTGDGEQYF
.	TRBV27	TRBD2	TRBJ2-1	CASSSYLAGGRNYNEQFF
.	TRBV7-2	.	TRBJ1-5	CASSLGNRDQPQHF
many	TRBV5-4	.	TRBJ1-1	CASSLTGNTEAFF
.	TRBV5-1	.	TRBJ1-2	CASSSPTENYGYTF
.	TRBV7-8	TRBD1	TRBJ2-7	CASSLVDPGQGGEQYF
.	TRBV6-5	TRBD1	TRBJ1-2	CASRNRDRGGYGYTF
.	TRBV6-5	TRBD2	TRBJ2-3	CASPTSGGPDTQYF
.	TRBV7-8	.	TRBJ1-1	CASSLAGDTEAFF
.	TRBV3-1/TRBV3-2	.	TRBJ2-3	CASSQVRLLGDTQYF
.	TRBV14	.	TRBJ1-6	CASSLALGSDNSPLHF
.	TRBV7-2	.	TRBJ2-1	CASSLAFLGGNEQFF
.	TRBV7-2	.	TRBJ1-5	CASSLWRDQPQHF
.	TRBV30	TRBD1	TRBJ1-2	CAWRGKGQGFVYGYTF
.	TRBV6-5	.	TRBJ2-3	CASSPGLKADTQYF